Below are 26 T cell receptor beta chains sequenced from a single sample in a study of blood T cell repertoires in COVID-19. Sequencing was performed with immunoSEQ multiplex PCR; in TCRdb, only in-frame clones are kept and a portion is missing. The data show 200,000 to 250,000 clones, about nine tenths seen once. Sequenced: peripheral blood. The receptors were gathered from a woman aged 55-70 years who had recovered from COVID-19.

The gene calls are TRBV3-1 (or the pseudogene TRBV3-2) and TRBJ2-5, with 7 bases aligning to TRBD2. The length of the CDR3 is 13 residues. J lost 2 bases, V lost 7 bases, and 4 bases had no gene match. Germline loops: CDR1 LGHDT, CDR2 YNNKEL (reference sequence). The CDR3 loop is CASTERGQETQYF. Written as DNA, the CDR3 is TGTGCCAGCACTGAGCGGGGACAAGAGACCCAGTACTTC.

The V and J genes are TRBV4-2 and TRBJ1-1; D is undetermined. The germline V gene encodes CDR1 LGHNA and CDR2 YNFKEQ. The V and J ends lost 0 bases and 4 bases respectively, with 12 bases between them. This CDR3 has 15 amino acids. The CDR3 DNA reads TGTGCCAGCAGCCAAGATTGGGAGGGCGTCACTGAAGCTTTCTTT. Protein sequence: CASSQDWEGVTEAFF.

In the case of this clone: Its ends do not fully match the called genes, so a read error is possible. The rearrangement uses TRBV7-7 and TRBJ2-5, with 13 bases fitting TRBD2. The CDR3 is 16 amino acids. The V gene's germline CDR1 is SSHAT and CDR2 FNYEAQ (reference sequence). The CDR3 DNA is TGTGCTAGCAGCTTTACTAGCGGGGGGGGCATAGAGACCCAGTACTTC. This translates into CASSFTSGGGIETQYF.

The CDR3 sequence: CASSLGPGTGVHEQYF. The CDR3 coding sequence is TGTGCCAGCAGCTTGGGCCCGGGGACAGGGGTCCACGAGCAGTACTTC. The V gene is TRBV7-9, the J gene TRBJ2-7, with TRBD1 matching 10 bases. Trimming cost V 3 bases and J 5 bases; bases outside gene matches: 10. The CDR3 sequence is 16 residues long. The germline V gene encodes CDR1 SEHNR and CDR2 FQNEAQ (reference sequence).

The genes are TRBV2 and TRBJ1-5, with 8 bases lining up with TRBD1. Germline V CDR1 and CDR2: SNHLY, FYNNEI. The CDR3 covers 15 residues. V trimming: 6 bases; J trimming: 3 bases; junction bases outside the gene matches: 7. CDR3 protein: CASRYDRGYNQPQHF. As DNA, the CDR3 is TGTGCCAGCAGATACGACAGGGGATACAATCAGCCCCAGCATTTT.

The chain uses TRBV4-2 and TRBJ1-5, with D tentatively TRBD1 (5 bases). This CDR3 has 15 amino acids. From germline, CDR1 is LGHNA and CDR2 YNFKEQ. Trimming removed 4 bases from V and 4 bases from J, with 14 bases in between. The CDR3 DNA follows: TGTGCCAGCAGCCCCGGGGGGGAGAGAAATCAGCCCCAGCATTTT. Translating gives CASSPGGERNQPQHF.

The chain combines TRBV2 with TRBJ1-6; no firm D call. This CDR3 contains 13 residues. Looked up from germline, CDR1 is SNHLY and CDR2 is FYNNEI. Trimming removed 10 bases from V and 6 bases from J, with 13 bases in between. CDR3 residues: CANRIGVNSPLHF. The CDR3 bases are TGTGCCAACCGGATCGGGGTTAATTCACCCCTCCACTTT.

The DNA for the CDR3 is TGTGCCAGCAGCCACGGACAGGGGAACACCGGGGAGCTGTTTTTT. Translating gives CASSHGQGNTGELFF. The chain employs TRBV6-4 and TRBJ2-2; 8 nucleotides match TRBD1. The length of the CDR3 is 15 residues. V trimming: 6 bases; J trimming: 1 base; junction bases outside the gene matches: 4. Germline V gives CDR1 MRHNA, CDR2 SNTAGT.

The chain uses TRBV6-4 and TRBJ1-6; D is unresolved. The CDR3 covers 13 residues. CDR1 is MRHNA and CDR2 is SNTAGT in the germline V gene. V lost 6 bases, J lost 7 bases, and 10 bases lay in between. The CDR3 nucleotides are TGTGCCAGCAGAGACGACACCAATTCACCCCTCCACTTT. Residues: CASRDDTNSPLHF.

This clone has just a few counts. The CDR3 region has the DNA TGTGCCAGCAGCGTCGGTTCCTACAATGAGCAGTTCTTC. Encoded protein: CASSVGSYNEQFF. This chain connects TRBV2 to TRBJ2-1; D remains unclear. Germline V gene data show CDR1 as SNHLY and CDR2 as FYNNEI. With 6 bases removed from V and 1 base from J, the gap between germline ends came to 7 bases. The CDR3 has 13 residues.

This clone was picked up a small number of times. This chain joins TRBV5-4 and TRBJ2-5; D is perhaps TRBD2 (6 bases). V shed 5 bases and J shed 5 bases, with 7 bases lying between them. CDR1 is SGHNT, CDR2 YYREEE, per germline (reference sequence). The CDR3 loop spans 11 amino acids. The CDR3 loop reads CASSGGETQYF. CDR3 nucleotides: TGTGCCAGCAGTGGGGGGGAGACCCAGTACTTC.

The chain has TRBV23-1 and TRBJ1-4; tentative D call: TRBD1 (5 bases). TRBV23-1 counts as an open reading frame of uncertain function. V lost 0 bases, J lost 5 bases, and 7 bases lay in between. The CDR3 spans 14 residues. The CDR3: CASSQSRTNEKLFF. As DNA, the CDR3 is TGCGCCAGCAGTCAATCCCGGACAAATGAAAAACTGTTTTTT.

This chain uses TRBV11-3 with TRBJ1-1, with D possibly TRBD1 on 6 matching bases. The germline gives CDR1 SGHNT, CDR2 YENEEA. V lost 5 bases and J 1 base, leaving 8 bases between the germline ends. The length of the CDR3 is 13 residues. The DNA for the CDR3 is TGTGCCAGCAGCGAGGGACAGAACACTGAAGCTTTCTTT. Translation gives CASSEGQNTEAFF.

The V call is TRBV18, the J call TRBJ1-2, with D perhaps TRBD1 (6 bases). V lost 2 bases, J lost 8 bases, and 9 bases lay in between. This CDR3 spans 12 amino acids. Germline V gives CDR1 KGHSH, CDR2 LQKENI. CDR3 coding DNA: TGTGCCAGCTCACCAGGGCAGGGGGGCTACACCTTC. Translation: CASSPGQGGYTF.

The rearrangement links TRBV15 to TRBJ1-1; no firm D call. The CDR3 has 13 amino acids. V gave up 4 bases and J gave up 1 base, with 7 bases separating them. Germline loops: CDR1 LNHNV, CDR2 YYDKDF (reference sequence). The CDR3 DNA is TGTGCCACCAGCAATCAAGCGAACACTGAAGCTTTCTTT. This gives the protein CATSNQANTEAFF.

This chain links TRBV29-1 with TRBJ1-2; TRBD1 is a possible D gene (5 bases). The CDR3 loop spans 13 amino acids. CDR1 and CDR2 from the germline V gene are SQVTM and ANQGSEA. The germline V and J ends were trimmed by 6 bases and 7 bases, with 18 bases remaining between them. The chain's CDR3 is CSVAIGGGAGYTF. DNA of the CDR3: TGCAGCGTCGCAATCGGGGGTGGGGCTGGCTACACCTTC.

The V gene is TRBV5-1, the J gene TRBJ1-4; no clear D gene. The CDR3 loop spans 14 amino acids. CDR1 SGHRS and CDR2 YFSETQ come from the germline V gene. Between the trimmed V and J ends, which lost 0 bases and 3 bases, there was a span of 6 bases. The DNA for the CDR3 is TGCGCCAGCAGCTTGGACCAGTCTAATGAAAAACTGTTTTTT. Translated: CASSLDQSNEKLFF.

The chain couples TRBV5-1 to TRBJ2-5; D ambiguous. The V and J ends lost 0 bases and 0 bases respectively, with 12 bases between them. This CDR3 is built from 16 residues. CDR1 is SGHRS and CDR2 is YFSETQ in the germline V gene. The CDR3 is CASSLVASSYQETQYF. CDR3 nucleotide sequence: TGCGCCAGCAGCTTGGTTGCGAGTTCGTACCAAGAGACCCAGTACTTC.

The genes are TRBV5-4 and TRBJ1-1, with D unclear. The CDR3 covers 13 residues. CDR1 is SGHNT and CDR2 is YYREEE in the germline V gene (reference sequence). Trimming cost V 0 bases and J 11 bases, with 14 bases left between them. CDR3 coding DNA: TGTGCCAGCAGCTTGGTGGGCATAAGAAGCGCTTTCTTT. Its protein is CASSLVGIRSAFF.

This chain links TRBV28 with TRBJ1-2; D call uncertain. The CDR3 length is 12 residues. Germline V CDR1 and CDR2: MDHEN, SYDVKM. V was pared by 1 base and J by 3 bases, with 3 bases between. CDR3 DNA sequence: TGTGCCAGCAGTTTATCGGACTATGGCTACACCTTC. As protein: CASSLSDYGYTF.

The chain is built from TRBV18 and TRBJ2-2, with no clear D. Trimming cost V 6 bases and J 5 bases, with 4 bases left between them. Germline V lookup: CDR1 KGHSH, CDR2 LQKENI. The CDR3 totals 11 residues. The CDR3 nucleotides are TGTGCCAGCTCCCCGACCGGGGAGCTGTTTTTT. Translating gives CASSPTGELFF.

The V call is TRBV25-1, the J call TRBJ2-1, with TRBD1 matching 10 bases. The V gene's germline CDR1 is MGHDK and CDR2 SYGVNS. The CDR3 extends over 16 amino acids. Germline trimming cut 8 bases from V and 0 bases from J; bases unmatched to any gene: 7. CDR3 sequence reads: CASADRGMSSYNEQFF. Written as DNA, the CDR3 is TGTGCCAGCGCGGACAGGGGGATGAGCTCCTACAATGAGCAGTTCTTC.

V gene TRBV5-1 combines with J gene TRBJ2-5, with D perhaps TRBD2 (5 bases). The CDR3 sequence is 15 residues long. The V gene's germline CDR1 is SGHRS and CDR2 YFSETQ. The V gene lost 0 bases and the J gene lost 2 bases, with 11 bases spanning the gap. The chain's CDR3 is CASSLEGGLQETQYF. Written as DNA, the CDR3 is TGCGCCAGCAGCTTGGAAGGAGGATTACAAGAGACCCAGTACTTC.

The chain is built from TRBV27 and TRBJ2-5; 10 bases match TRBD2. This CDR3 has 18 residues. V lost 3 bases and J lost 2; bases outside the gene matches: 12. The germline V gene has CDR1 MNHEY and CDR2 SMNVEV (reference sequence). The CDR3 loop reads CASSFSMERGGPQETQYF. The CDR3 region has the DNA TGTGCCAGCAGTTTCTCGATGGAGCGGGGGGGCCCTCAAGAGACCCAGTACTTC.

This chain links TRBV18 with TRBJ1-5, with D tentatively TRBD1 (5 bases). CDR3 length: 15 residues. V was shortened by 3 bases and J by 7 bases, with 16 bases between the two germline ends. CDR1 and CDR2 from the germline V gene are KGHSH and LQKENI. The CDR3 region has the DNA TGTGCCAGCTCACCGGCACAGGCCCTCGGGCAGCCCCAGCATTTT. Translation: CASSPAQALGQPQHF. The full variable domain, with the rest looked up from reference TRBV18 and TRBJ1-5, is NAGVMQNPRHLVRRRGQEARLRCSPMKGHSHVYWYRQLPEEGLKFMVYLQKENIIDESGMPKERFSAEFPKEGPSILRIQQVVRGDSAAYFCASSPAQALGQPQHFGDGTRLSIL.

This chain uses TRBV7-9 with TRBJ1-6; D remains ambiguous. This CDR3 is 14 amino acids long. V was trimmed by 1 base and J by 9 bases, leaving 10 bases between them. The V gene's germline CDR1 is SEHNR and CDR2 FQNEAQ (reference sequence). The CDR3 spells CASSLEWRISPLHF. In DNA, the CDR3 is TGTGCCAGCAGCTTAGAATGGAGGATTTCACCCCTCCACTTT. Supplemented by reference TRBV7-9 and TRBJ1-6, the full variable domain reads DTGVSQNPRHKITKRGQNVTFRCDPISEHNRLYWYRQTLGQGPEFLTYFQNEAQLEKSRLLSDRFSAERPKGSFSTLEIQRTEQGDSAMYLCASSLEWRISPLHFGNGTRLTVT.